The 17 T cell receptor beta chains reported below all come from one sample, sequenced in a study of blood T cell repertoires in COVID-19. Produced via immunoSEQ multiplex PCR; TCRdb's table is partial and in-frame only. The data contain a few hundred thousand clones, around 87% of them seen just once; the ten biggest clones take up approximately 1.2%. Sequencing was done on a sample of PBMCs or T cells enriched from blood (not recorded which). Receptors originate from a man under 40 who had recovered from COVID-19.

This chain's CDR3 is CASSVGTGGTDTQYF. The DNA of the CDR3 is TGTGCCAGCAGCGTAGGGACAGGGGGCACAGATACGCAGTATTTT. The chain uses TRBV9 and TRBJ2-3; 9 nucleotides line up with TRBD1. CDR3 size: 15 residues. The junction had 0 bases not matched to a gene; V was cut back by 0 bases and J by 1 base. Germline V gene data show CDR1 as SGDLS and CDR2 as YYNGEE.

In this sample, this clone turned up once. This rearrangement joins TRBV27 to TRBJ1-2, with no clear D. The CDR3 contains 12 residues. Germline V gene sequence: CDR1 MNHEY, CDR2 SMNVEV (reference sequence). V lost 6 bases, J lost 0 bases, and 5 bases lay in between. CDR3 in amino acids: CASRTANYGYTF. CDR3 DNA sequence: TGTGCCAGCAGAACAGCTAACTATGGCTACACCTTC.

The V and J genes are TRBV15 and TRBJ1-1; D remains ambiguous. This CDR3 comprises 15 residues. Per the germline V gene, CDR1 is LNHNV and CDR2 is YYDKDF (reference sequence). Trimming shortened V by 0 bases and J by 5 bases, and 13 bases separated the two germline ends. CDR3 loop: CATSRDKGRGTEAFF. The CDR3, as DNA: TGTGCCACCAGCAGAGATAAGGGCCGGGGAACTGAAGCTTTCTTT.

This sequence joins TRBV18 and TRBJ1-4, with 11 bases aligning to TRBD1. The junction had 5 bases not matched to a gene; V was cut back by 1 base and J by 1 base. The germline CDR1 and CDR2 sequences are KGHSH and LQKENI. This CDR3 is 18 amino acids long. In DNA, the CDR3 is TGTGCCAGCTCACCACGTACCGGGACAGGGGGAACTAATGAAAAACTGTTTTTT. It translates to CASSPRTGTGGTNEKLFF. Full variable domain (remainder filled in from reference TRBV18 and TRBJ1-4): NAGVMQNPRHLVRRRGQEARLRCSPMKGHSHVYWYRQLPEEGLKFMVYLQKENIIDESGMPKERFSAEFPKEGPSILRIQQVVRGDSAAYFCASSPRTGTGGTNEKLFFGSGTQLSVL.

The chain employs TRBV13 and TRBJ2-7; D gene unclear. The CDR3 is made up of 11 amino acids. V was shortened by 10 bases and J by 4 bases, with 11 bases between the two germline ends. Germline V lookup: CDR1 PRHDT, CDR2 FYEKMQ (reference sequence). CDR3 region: CAIRRGYEQYF. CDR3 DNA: TGTGCCATCAGGCGAGGATACGAGCAGTACTTC. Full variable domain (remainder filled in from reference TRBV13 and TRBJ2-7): AAGVIQSPRHLIKEKRETATLKCYPIPRHDTVYWYQQGPGQDPQFLISFYEKMQSDKGSIPDRFSAQQFSDYHSELNMSSLELGDSALYFCAIRRGYEQYFGPGTRLTVT.

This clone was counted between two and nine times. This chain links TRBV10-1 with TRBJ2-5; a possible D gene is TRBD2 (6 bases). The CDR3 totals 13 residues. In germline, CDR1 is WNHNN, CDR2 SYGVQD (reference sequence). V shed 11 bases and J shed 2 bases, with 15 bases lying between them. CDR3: CAVPTSIQETQYF. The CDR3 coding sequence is TGCGCCGTCCCGACTAGTATTCAAGAGACCCAGTACTTC.

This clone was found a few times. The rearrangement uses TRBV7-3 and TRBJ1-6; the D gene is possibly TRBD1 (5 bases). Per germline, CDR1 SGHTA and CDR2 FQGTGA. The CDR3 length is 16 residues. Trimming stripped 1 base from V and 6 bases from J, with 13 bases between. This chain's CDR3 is CASSLRQQVCNSPLHF. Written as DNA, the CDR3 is TGTGCCAGCAGCTTAAGACAACAGGTTTGTAATTCACCCCTCCACTTT.

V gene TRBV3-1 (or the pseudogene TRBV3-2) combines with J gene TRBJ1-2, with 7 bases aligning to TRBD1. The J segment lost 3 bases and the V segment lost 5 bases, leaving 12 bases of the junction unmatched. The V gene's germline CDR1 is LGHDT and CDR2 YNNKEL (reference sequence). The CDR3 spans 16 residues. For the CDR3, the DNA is TGTGCCAGCAGCGAAACCGTTGACAGGGTCGACTATGGCTACACCTTC. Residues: CASSETVDRVDYGYTF.

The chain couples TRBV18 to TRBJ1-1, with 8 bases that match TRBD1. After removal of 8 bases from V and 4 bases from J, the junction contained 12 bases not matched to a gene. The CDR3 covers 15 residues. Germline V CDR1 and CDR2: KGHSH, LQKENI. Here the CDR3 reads CASTDNGQGGTEAFF. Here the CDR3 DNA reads TGTGCCAGCACTGATAACGGACAGGGAGGCACTGAAGCTTTCTTT. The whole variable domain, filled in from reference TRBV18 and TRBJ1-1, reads NAGVMQNPRHLVRRRGQEARLRCSPMKGHSHVYWYRQLPEEGLKFMVYLQKENIIDESGMPKERFSAEFPKEGPSILRIQQVVRGDSAAYFCASTDNGQGGTEAFFGQGTRLTVV.

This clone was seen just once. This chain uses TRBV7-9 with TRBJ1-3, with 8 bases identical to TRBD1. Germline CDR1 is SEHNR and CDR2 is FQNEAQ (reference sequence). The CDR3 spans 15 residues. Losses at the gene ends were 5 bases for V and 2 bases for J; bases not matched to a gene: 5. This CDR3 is CASSMTGDAGNTIYF. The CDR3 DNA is TGTGCCAGCAGCATGACAGGGGACGCTGGAAACACCATATATTTT.

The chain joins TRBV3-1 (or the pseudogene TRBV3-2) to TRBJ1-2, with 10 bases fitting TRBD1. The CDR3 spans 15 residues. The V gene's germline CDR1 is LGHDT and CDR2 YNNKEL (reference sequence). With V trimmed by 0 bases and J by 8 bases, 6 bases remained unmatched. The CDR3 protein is CASSQEGTGAGGYTF. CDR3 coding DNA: TGTGCCAGCAGCCAAGAGGGGACAGGGGCAGGAGGCTACACCTTC.

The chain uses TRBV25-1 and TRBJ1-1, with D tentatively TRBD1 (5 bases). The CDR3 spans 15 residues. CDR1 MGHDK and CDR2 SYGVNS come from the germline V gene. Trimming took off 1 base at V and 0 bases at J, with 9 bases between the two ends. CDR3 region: CASSESRGMNTEAFF. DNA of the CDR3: TGTGCCAGCAGTGAATCTCGGGGGATGAACACTGAAGCTTTCTTT. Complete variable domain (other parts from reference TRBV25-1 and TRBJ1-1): EADIYQTPRYLVIGTGKKITLECSQTMGHDKMYWYQQDPGMELHLIHYSYGVNSTEKGDLSSESTVSRIRTEHFPLTLESARPSHTSQYLCASSESRGMNTEAFFGQGTRLTVV.

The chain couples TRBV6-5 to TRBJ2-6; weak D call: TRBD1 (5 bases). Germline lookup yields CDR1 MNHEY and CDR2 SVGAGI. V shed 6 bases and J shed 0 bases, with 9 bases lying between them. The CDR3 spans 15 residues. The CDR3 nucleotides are TGTGCCAGCAGCCCGCAGGGCTCTGGGGCCAACGTCCTGACTTTC. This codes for CASSPQGSGANVLTF.

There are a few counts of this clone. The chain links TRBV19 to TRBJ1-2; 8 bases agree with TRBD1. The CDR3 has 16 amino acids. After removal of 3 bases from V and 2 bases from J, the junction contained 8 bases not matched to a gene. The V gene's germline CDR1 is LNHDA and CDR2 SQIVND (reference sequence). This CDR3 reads CASSMSGTGLNYGYTF. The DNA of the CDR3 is TGTGCCAGTAGTATGTCCGGGACAGGTTTAAACTATGGCTACACCTTC.

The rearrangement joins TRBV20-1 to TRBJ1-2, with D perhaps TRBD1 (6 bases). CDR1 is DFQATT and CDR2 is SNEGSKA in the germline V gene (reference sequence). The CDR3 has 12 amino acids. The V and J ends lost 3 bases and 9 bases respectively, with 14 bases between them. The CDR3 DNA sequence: TGCAGTGCTAGTAGGCAGGGGCAAAGCTACACCTTC. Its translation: CSASRQGQSYTF.

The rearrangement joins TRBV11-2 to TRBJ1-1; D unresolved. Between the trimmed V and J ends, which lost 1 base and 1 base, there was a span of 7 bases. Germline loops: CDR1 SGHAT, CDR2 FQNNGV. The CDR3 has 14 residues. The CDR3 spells CASSLGFRNTEAFF. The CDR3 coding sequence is TGTGCCAGCAGCTTAGGTTTCCGGAACACTGAAGCTTTCTTT.

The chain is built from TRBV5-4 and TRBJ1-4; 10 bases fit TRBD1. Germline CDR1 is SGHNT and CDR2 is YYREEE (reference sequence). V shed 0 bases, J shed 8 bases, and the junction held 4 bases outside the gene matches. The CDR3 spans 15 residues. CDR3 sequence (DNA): TGTGCCAGCAGCTTGGGCGACAGGGGGCAGGAAAAACTGTTTTTT. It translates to CASSLGDRGQEKLFF. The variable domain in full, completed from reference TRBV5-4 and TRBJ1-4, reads ETGVTQSPTHLIKTRGQQVTLRCSSQSGHNTVSWYQQALGQGPQFIFQYYREEENGRGNFPPRFSGLQFPNYSSELNVNALELDDSALYLCASSLGDRGQEKLFFGSGTQLSVL.